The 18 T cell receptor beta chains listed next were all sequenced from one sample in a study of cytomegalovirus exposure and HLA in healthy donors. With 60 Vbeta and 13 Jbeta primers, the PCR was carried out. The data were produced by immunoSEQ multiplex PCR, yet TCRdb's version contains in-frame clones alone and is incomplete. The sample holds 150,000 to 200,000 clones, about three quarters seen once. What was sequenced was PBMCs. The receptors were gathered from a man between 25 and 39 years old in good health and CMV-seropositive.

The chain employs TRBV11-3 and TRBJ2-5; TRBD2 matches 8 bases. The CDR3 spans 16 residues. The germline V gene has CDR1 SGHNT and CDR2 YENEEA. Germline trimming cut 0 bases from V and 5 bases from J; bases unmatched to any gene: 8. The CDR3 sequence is CASSLETAGEWETQYF. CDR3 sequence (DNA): TGTGCCAGCAGCTTAGAAACAGCGGGAGAGTGGGAGACCCAGTACTTC.

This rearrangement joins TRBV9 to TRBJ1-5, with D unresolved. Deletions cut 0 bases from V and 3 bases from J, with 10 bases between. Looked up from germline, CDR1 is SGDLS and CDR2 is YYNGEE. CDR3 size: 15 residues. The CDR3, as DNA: TGTGCCAGCAGCGTAGTTGTACAGATCAATCAGCCCCAGCATTTT. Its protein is CASSVVVQINQPQHF.

CDR3 sequence reads: CASSQARVDTIYF. The CDR3 DNA reads TGTGCCAGCAGCCAGGCGAGGGTTGACACCATATATTTT. The rearrangement uses TRBV4-2 and TRBJ1-3; no clear D. The CDR3 extends over 13 amino acids. Per the germline V gene, CDR1 is LGHNA and CDR2 is YNFKEQ. Trimming took 3 bases from V and 8 from J, leaving 11 bases between them.

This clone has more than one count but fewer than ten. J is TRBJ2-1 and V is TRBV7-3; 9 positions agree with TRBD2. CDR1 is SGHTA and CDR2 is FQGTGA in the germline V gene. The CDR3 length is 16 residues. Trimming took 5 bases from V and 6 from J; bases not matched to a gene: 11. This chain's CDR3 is CASSHSRSGGGNEQFF. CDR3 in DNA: TGTGCCAGCAGCCATTCACGTAGCGGGGGAGGCAATGAGCAGTTCTTC. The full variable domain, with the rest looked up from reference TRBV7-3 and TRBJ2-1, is GAGVSQTPSNKVTEKGKYVELRCDPISGHTALYWYRQSLGQGPEFLIYFQGTGAADDSGLPNDRFFAVRPEGSVSTLKIQRTERGDSAVYLCASSHSRSGGGNEQFFGPGTRLTVL.

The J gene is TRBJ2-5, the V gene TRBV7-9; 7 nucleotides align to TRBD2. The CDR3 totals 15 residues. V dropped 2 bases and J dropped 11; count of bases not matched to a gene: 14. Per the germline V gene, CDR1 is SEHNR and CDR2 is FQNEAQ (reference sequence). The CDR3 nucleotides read TGTGCCAGCAGCTTACCCCAGCGGGACCCCAGAGAGCAGTACTTC. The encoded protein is CASSLPQRDPREQYF.

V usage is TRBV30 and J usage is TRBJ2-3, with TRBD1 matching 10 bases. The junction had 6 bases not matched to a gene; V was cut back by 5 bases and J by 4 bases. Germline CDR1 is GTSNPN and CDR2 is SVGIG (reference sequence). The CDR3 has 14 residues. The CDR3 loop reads CAWDPGQGPDTQYF. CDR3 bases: TGTGCCTGGGATCCGGGACAGGGGCCAGATACGCAGTATTTT. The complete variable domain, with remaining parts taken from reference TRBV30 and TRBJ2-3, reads SQTIHQWPATLVQPVGSPLSLECTVEGTSNPNLYWYRQAAGRGLQLLFYSVGIGQISSEVPQNLSASRPQDRQFILSSKKLLLSDSGFYLCAWDPGQGPDTQYFGPGTRLTVL.

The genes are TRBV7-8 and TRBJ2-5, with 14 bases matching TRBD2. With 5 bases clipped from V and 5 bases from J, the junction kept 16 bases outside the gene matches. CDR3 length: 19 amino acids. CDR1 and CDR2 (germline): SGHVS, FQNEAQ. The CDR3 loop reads CASSPGDAGTSGRWETQYF. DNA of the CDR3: TGTGCCAGCAGCCCAGGCGACGCCGGGACTAGCGGGAGATGGGAGACCCAGTACTTC.

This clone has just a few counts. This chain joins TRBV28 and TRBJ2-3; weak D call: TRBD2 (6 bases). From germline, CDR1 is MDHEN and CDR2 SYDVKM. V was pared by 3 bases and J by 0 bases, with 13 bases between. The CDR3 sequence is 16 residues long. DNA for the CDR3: TGTGCCAGCAGTTTTGGGGGGATAATGAGCACAGATACGCAGTATTTT. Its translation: CASSFGGIMSTDTQYF.

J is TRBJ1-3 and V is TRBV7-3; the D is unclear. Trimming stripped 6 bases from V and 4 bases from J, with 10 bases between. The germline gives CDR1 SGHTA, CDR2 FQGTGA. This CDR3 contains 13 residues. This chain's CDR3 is CASSPPGGNTIYF. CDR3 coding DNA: TGTGCCAGCAGTCCACCGGGGGGAAACACCATATATTTT. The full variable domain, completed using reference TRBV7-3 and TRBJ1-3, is GAGVSQTPSNKVTEKGKYVELRCDPISGHTALYWYRQSLGQGPEFLIYFQGTGAADDSGLPNDRFFAVRPEGSVSTLKIQRTERGDSAVYLCASSPPGGNTIYFGEGSWLTVV.

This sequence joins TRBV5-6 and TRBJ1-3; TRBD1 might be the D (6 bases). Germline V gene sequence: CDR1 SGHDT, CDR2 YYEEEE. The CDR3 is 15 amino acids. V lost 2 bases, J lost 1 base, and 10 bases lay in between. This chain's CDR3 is CASSLQGLSGNTIYF. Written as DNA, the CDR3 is TGTGCCAGCAGCTTACAGGGTTTATCTGGAAACACCATATATTTT.

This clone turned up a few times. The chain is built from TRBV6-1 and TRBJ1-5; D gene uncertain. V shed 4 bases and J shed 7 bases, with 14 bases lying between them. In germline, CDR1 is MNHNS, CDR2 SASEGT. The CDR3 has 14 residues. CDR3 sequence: CASSGGGYEQPQHF. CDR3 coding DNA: TGTGCCAGCAGTGGCGGAGGGTACGAGCAGCCCCAGCATTTT.

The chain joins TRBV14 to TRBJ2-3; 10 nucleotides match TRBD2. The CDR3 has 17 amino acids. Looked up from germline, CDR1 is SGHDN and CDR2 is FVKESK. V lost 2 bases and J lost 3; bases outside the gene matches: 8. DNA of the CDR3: TGTGCCAGCAGCCAAACCGGGACTAGCGTAAAAACAGATACGCAGTATTTT. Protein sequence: CASSQTGTSVKTDTQYF.

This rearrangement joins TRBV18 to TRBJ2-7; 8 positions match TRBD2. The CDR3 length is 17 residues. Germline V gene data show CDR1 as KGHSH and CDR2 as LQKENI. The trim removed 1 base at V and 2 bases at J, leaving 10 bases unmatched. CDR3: CASSPLSSGGGAYEQYF. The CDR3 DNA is TGTGCCAGCTCACCACTTTCGAGCGGGGGAGGGGCCTACGAGCAGTACTTC.

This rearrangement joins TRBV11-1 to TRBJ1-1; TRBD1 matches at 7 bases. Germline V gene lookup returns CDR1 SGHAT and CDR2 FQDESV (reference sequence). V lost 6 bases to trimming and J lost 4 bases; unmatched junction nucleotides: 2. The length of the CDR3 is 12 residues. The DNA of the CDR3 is TGTGCCAGCAGGGCAGGGGGCACTGAAGCTTTCTTT. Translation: CASRAGGTEAFF.

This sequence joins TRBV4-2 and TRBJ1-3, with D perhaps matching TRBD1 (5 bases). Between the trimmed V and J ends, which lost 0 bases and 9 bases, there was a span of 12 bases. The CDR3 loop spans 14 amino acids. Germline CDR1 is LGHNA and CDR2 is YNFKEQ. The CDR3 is CASSQDGRDGTIYF. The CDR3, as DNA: TGTGCCAGCAGCCAAGATGGGAGGGACGGCACCATATATTTT.

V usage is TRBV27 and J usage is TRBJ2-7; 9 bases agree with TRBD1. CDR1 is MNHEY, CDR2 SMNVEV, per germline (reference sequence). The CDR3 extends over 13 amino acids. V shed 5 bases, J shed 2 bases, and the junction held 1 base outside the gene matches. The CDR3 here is CASSRQGAYEQYF. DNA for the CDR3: TGTGCCAGCAGTCGACAGGGGGCCTACGAGCAGTACTTC.

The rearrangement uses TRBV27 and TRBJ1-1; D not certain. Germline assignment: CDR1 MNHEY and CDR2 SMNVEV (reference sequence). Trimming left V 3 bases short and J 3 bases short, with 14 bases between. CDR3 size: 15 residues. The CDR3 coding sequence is TGTGCCAGCAGTTTGGCATTCGACACCTACACTGAAGCTTTCTTT. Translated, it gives CASSLAFDTYTEAFF.

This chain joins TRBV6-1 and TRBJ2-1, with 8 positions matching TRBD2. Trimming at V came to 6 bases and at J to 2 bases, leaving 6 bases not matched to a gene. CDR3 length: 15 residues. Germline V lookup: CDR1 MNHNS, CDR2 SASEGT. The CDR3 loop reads CASSSGGTTYNEQFF. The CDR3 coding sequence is TGTGCCAGCAGCAGCGGGGGCACTACCTACAATGAGCAGTTCTTC.